The 32 T cell receptor beta chains listed next were all sequenced from one sample in a study of OX40 agonist ivuxolimab in advanced cancers. Here immunoSEQ multiplex PCR was the method, and the copy in TCRdb shows in-frame clones only, minus some. There are tens of thousands of clones in the sample; more than 70% occur only once, and roughly 5.7% lies in the top ten. The starting material was CD4+ or CD8+ T cells sorted from blood, obtained in a trial of the OX40 agonist ivuxolimab. The source is an adult with an advanced solid tumor such as melanoma, head and neck, liver or kidney cancer.

V usage is TRBV4-3 and J usage is TRBJ2-5; D is possibly TRBD2 (7 bases). The CDR3 length is 18 residues. Germline lookup yields CDR1 LGHNA and CDR2 YSLEER. V was cut by 4 bases and J by 5 bases, with 26 bases left in between. In nucleotides, the CDR3 is TGCGCCAGCAGCCTATCACTCGGGGGAGGGGGGTATTTGGAGACCCAGTACTTC. It is translated as CASSLSLGGGGYLETQYF.

This clone has a single count. V usage is TRBV7-3 and J usage is TRBJ2-7, with 9 bases matching TRBD2. V lost 3 bases and J lost 1; bases outside the gene matches: 4. The V gene's germline CDR1 is SGHTA and CDR2 FQGTGA. The CDR3 is 15 amino acids. CDR3 sequence (DNA): TGTGCCAGCAGCTTTAGCGGGAGTGGGTCCTACGAGCAGTACTTC. It codes for CASSFSGSGSYEQYF.

V is TRBV5-8 and J is TRBJ2-5; D possibly matches TRBD1 or TRBD2 (5 bases each). The ends were cut back, 2 bases at V and 5 bases at J, with 10 bases in the middle. The CDR3 totals 13 residues. CDR1 is SGHTS, CDR2 YDEGEE, per germline. This chain's CDR3 is CASSFGTGETQYF. DNA of the CDR3: TGTGCCAGCAGCTTTGGGACGGGGGAGACCCAGTACTTC.

The gene calls are TRBV28 and TRBJ2-7, with D possibly TRBD1 on 5 matching bases. This CDR3 contains 14 residues. Trimming shortened V by 2 bases and J by 5 bases, and 13 bases separated the two germline ends. CDR1 is MDHEN and CDR2 is SYDVKM in the germline V gene. The CDR3 protein is CASSLKGAIDEQYF. The CDR3 DNA follows: TGTGCCAGCAGTTTAAAAGGGGCGATAGACGAGCAGTACTTC.

This clone was seen a single time. The rearrangement joins TRBV19 to TRBJ2-7; D remains ambiguous. V lost 0 bases to trimming and J lost 1 base, with 10 bases between them. Per the germline V gene, CDR1 is LNHDA and CDR2 is SQIVND (reference sequence). CDR3 length: 15 residues. In DNA, the CDR3 is TGTGCCAGTAGTATAGATACCGGGCCGTCCTACGAGCAGTACTTC. Encoded protein: CASSIDTGPSYEQYF. The variable domain in full, completed from reference TRBV19 and TRBJ2-7, reads DGGITQSPKYLFRKEGQNVTLSCEQNLNHDAMYWYRQDPGQGLRLIYYSQIVNDFQKGDIAEGYSVSREKKESFPLTVTSAQKNPTAFYLCASSIDTGPSYEQYFGPGTRLTVT.

J is TRBJ1-1 and V is TRBV11-2; D is unclear. The CDR3 length is 13 residues. The germline V and J ends were trimmed by 1 base and 10 bases, with 13 bases remaining between them. CDR1 and CDR2 (germline): SGHAT, FQNNGV. The DNA of the CDR3 is TGTGCCAGCAGCTTAGCCCTAACAGAGGGAGCTTTCTTT. Its protein product is CASSLALTEGAFF.

J is TRBJ1-2 and V is TRBV6-6, with a possible D match to TRBD1 (6 bases). There are 15 residues in the CDR3. In germline, CDR1 is MNHNY, CDR2 SVGAGI (reference sequence). The V end was cut by 0 bases, the J end by 4 bases, with 12 bases between. CDR3 protein: CASSYSPTGSYGYTF. The CDR3 DNA follows: TGTGCCAGCAGTTACTCGCCGACAGGTTCCTATGGCTACACCTTC.

This clone was seen only a few times. The rearrangement joins TRBV30 to TRBJ1-1; D is unclear. The germline CDR1 and CDR2 sequences are GTSNPN and SVGIG (reference sequence). This CDR3 is 13 amino acids long. The V end was cut by 2 bases, the J end by 1 base, with 8 bases between. This chain's CDR3 is CAWSSAGNTEAFF. Written as DNA, the CDR3 is TGTGCCTGGAGTTCTGCGGGGAACACTGAAGCTTTCTTT.

The chain uses TRBV6-5 and TRBJ1-4; 9 bases line up with TRBD1. The J call is doubtful: the DNA matches TRBJ2-2 better. Germline lookup yields CDR1 MNHEY and CDR2 SVGAGI. The CDR3 extends over 14 amino acids. In nucleotides, the CDR3 is TGTGCCAGCGGGCCGGGACAGGGTTCATCGGAGCTGTTTTTT. Its translation: CASGPGQGSSELFF.

CDR3 loop: CASSPQGQETQYF. Here the CDR3 DNA reads TGTGCCAGCAGTCCACAGGGTCAAGAGACCCAGTACTTC. The J gene is TRBJ2-5, the V gene TRBV2; D perhaps matches TRBD1 (6 bases). Germline loops: CDR1 SNHLY, CDR2 FYNNEI. This CDR3 region has 13 residues. Trimming left V 5 bases short and J 2 bases short, with 9 bases between. The variable domain in full, completed from reference TRBV2 and TRBJ2-5, reads EPEVTQTPSHQVTQMGQEVILRCVPISNHLYFYWYRQILGQKVEFLVSFYNNEISEKSEIFDDQFSVERPDGSNFTLKIRSTKLEDSAMYFCASSPQGQETQYFGPGTRLLVL.

The chain is built from TRBV4-1 and TRBJ1-2, with D perhaps TRBD1 (5 bases). Germline-derived CDR1 and CDR2 are MGHRA and YSYEKL. V lost 4 bases to trimming and J lost 2 bases, with 23 bases between them. The CDR3 has 18 residues. The CDR3 DNA follows: TGCGCCAGCAGCCCCCTTTCCCCCGGGGCCAGCTCAAACTATGGCTACACCTTC. Translated: CASSPLSPGASSNYGYTF.

The chain carries TRBV6-6 and TRBJ1-1, with unresolved D. The CDR3 spans 15 residues. The V end was cut by 5 bases, the J end by 3 bases, with 16 bases between. Germline V gives CDR1 MNHNY, CDR2 SVGAGI (reference sequence). For the CDR3, the DNA is TGTGCCAGCAGTAAAGATGGGGTTCTGGACACTGAAGCTTTCTTT. Residues: CASSKDGVLDTEAFF.

V usage is TRBV6-6 and J usage is TRBJ1-2, with D possibly matching TRBD1 (6 bases). Germline CDR1 is MNHNY and CDR2 is SVGAGI (reference sequence). The CDR3 runs 15 residues. Trimming removed 2 bases from V and 3 bases from J, with 13 bases in between. The CDR3, as DNA: TGTGCCAGCAGTTACGACCCGAGACAGGACTATGGCTACACCTTC. Amino acids: CASSYDPRQDYGYTF.

The chain combines TRBV27 with TRBJ2-1, with TRBD2 identical over 11 bases. From germline, CDR1 is MNHEY and CDR2 SMNVEV (reference sequence). Unmatched junction bases numbered 17, after V lost 5 bases and J lost 2 bases. This CDR3 is 20 amino acids long. CDR3 bases: TGTGCCAGCAGTGGGCTTGCCACGACTAGCGGGATGCCCCCCTACAATGAGCAGTTCTTC. It yields the protein CASSGLATTSGMPPYNEQFF.

The chain uses TRBV5-3 and TRBJ1-1; D may be TRBD1 (5 bases). TRBV5-3 qualifies as an ORF whose function is uncertain. This CDR3 region has 15 residues. V lost 3 bases and J 3 bases, leaving 15 bases between the germline ends. This chain's CDR3 is CARSWAFGDDTEAFF. CDR3 sequence (DNA): TGTGCCAGAAGCTGGGCATTTGGGGACGACACTGAAGCTTTCTTT.

The CDR3 loop is CASETGGWTDTQYF. CDR3 DNA sequence: TGCGCCAGCGAAACAGGGGGCTGGACAGATACGCAGTATTTT. This chain links TRBV5-1 with TRBJ2-3; 9 bases agree with TRBD1. The trim removed 7 bases at V and 3 bases at J, leaving 6 bases unmatched. CDR1 is SGHRS and CDR2 is YFSETQ in the germline V gene. The CDR3 length is 14 residues. Using reference TRBV5-1 and TRBJ2-3 for the parts outside the CDR3, the full variable domain is KAGVTQTPRYLIKTRGQQVTLSCSPISGHRSVSWYQQTPGQGLQFLFEYFSETQRNKGNFPGRFSGRQFSNSRSEMNVSTLELGDSALYLCASETGGWTDTQYFGPGTRLTVL.

This rearrangement joins TRBV9 to TRBJ2-2; the D call may be TRBD1 or TRBD2 (5 bases each). V was clipped by 1 base and J by 0 bases, with 16 bases between them. The CDR3 spans 18 residues. Per germline, CDR1 SGDLS and CDR2 YYNGEE. The CDR3 region has the DNA TGTGCCAGCAGCGTATCTATCCGGGGCAGGGCGAACACCGGGGAGCTGTTTTTT. Translation: CASSVSIRGRANTGELFF. The full variable domain, completed using reference TRBV9 and TRBJ2-2, is DSGVTQTPKHLITATGQRVTLRCSPRSGDLSVYWYQQSLDQGLQFLIQYYNGEERAKGNILERFSAQQFPDLHSELNLSSLELGDSALYFCASSVSIRGRANTGELFFGEGSRLTVL.

The chain joins TRBV20-1 to TRBJ1-2; D call uncertain. The CDR3 has 8 residues. Germline V gives CDR1 DFQATT, CDR2 SNEGSKA (reference sequence). Trimming removed 4 bases at V and 9 bases at J, with 3 bases between. Here the CDR3 DNA reads TGCAGTGCTAATAGCTACACCTTC. It specifies CSANSYTF.

The chain joins TRBV9 to TRBJ2-1, with TRBD1 matching over 10 bases. The trim removed 3 bases at V and 7 bases at J, leaving 10 bases unmatched. Germline-derived CDR1 and CDR2 are SGDLS and YYNGEE. This CDR3 contains 16 residues. This CDR3 reads CASSAPGQGIRNEQFF. CDR3 nucleotides: TGTGCCAGCAGCGCGCCGGGACAGGGGATAAGGAATGAGCAGTTCTTC.

The chain recombines TRBV7-9 with TRBJ2-7, with D tentatively TRBD2 (5 bases). Germline loops: CDR1 SEHNR, CDR2 FQNEAQ (reference sequence). The CDR3 totals 14 residues. V shed 5 bases and J shed 2 bases, with 13 bases lying between them. The CDR3 DNA is TGTGCCAGCAGCCCCGCCTCGGGGACCTACGAGCAGTACTTC. It codes for CASSPASGTYEQYF. Full variable domain (missing parts from reference TRBV7-9 and TRBJ2-7): DTGVSQNPRHKITKRGQNVTFRCDPISEHNRLYWYRQTLGQGPEFLTYFQNEAQLEKSRLLSDRFSAERPKGSFSTLEIQRTEQGDSAMYLCASSPASGTYEQYFGPGTRLTVT.

The gene calls are TRBV5-5 and TRBJ2-7; TRBD2 matches at 8 bases. V was clipped by 3 bases and J by 5 bases; unmatched bases: 4. CDR3 length equals 13 residues. Germline V gene sequence: CDR1 SGHKS, CDR2 YYEKEE (reference sequence). CDR3 DNA sequence: TGTGCCAGCAGCTACCGGGGGGGTCACGAGCAGTACGTC. It is translated as CASSYRGGHEQYV.

CDR3 bases: TGTGCCAGCAGTTACTCGTCAGGGCAAGAGACCCAGTACTTC. Residues: CASSYSSGQETQYF. V is TRBV6-5 and J is TRBJ2-5, with D maybe TRBD1 (5 bases). In germline, CDR1 is MNHEY, CDR2 SVGAGI. V lost 0 bases to trimming and J lost 2 bases, with 7 bases between them. This CDR3 is built from 14 residues.

The chain joins TRBV7-2 to TRBJ2-7; 9 positions agree with TRBD2. Germline CDR1 reads SGHTA; CDR2 reads FQGNSA. The CDR3 runs 13 residues. V was clipped by 5 bases and J by 6 bases; unmatched bases: 5. The CDR3 nucleotides read TGTGCCAGCAGCGCGGTAGCGGGAGCCGAGCAGTACTTC. Translated, it gives CASSAVAGAEQYF.

The chain combines TRBV11-1 with TRBJ2-5, with 14 bases identical to TRBD2. Germline V CDR1 and CDR2: SGHAT, FQDESV (reference sequence). V gave up 5 bases and J gave up 5 bases; unmatched junction bases: 7. The CDR3 length is 16 residues. In DNA, the CDR3 is TGTGCCAGCAGCCAGACTAGCGGGAGGGCCGGGGAGACCCAGTACTTC. Amino acids: CASSQTSGRAGETQYF.

This rearrangement joins TRBV7-6 to TRBJ2-2, with 10 bases aligning to TRBD1. Losses at the gene ends were 4 bases for V and 4 bases for J; bases not matched to a gene: 9. Germline V lookup: CDR1 SGHVS, CDR2 FNYEAQ. The CDR3 is 17 amino acids. This CDR3 is CASSSFSGTGVTGELFF. In DNA form, the CDR3 reads TGTGCCAGCAGCTCATTTTCCGGGACAGGGGTCACCGGGGAGCTGTTTTTT.

The V gene is TRBV7-9, the J gene TRBJ2-7, with D uncertain. Looked up from germline, CDR1 is SEHNR and CDR2 is FQNEAQ (reference sequence). The CDR3 totals 12 residues. Trimming removed 5 bases from V and 4 bases from J, with 9 bases in between. CDR3 in amino acids: CASSQGRYEQYF. The CDR3 region has the DNA TGTGCCAGCAGCCAAGGGCGGTACGAGCAGTACTTC.

The chain joins TRBV30 to TRBJ1-1; no clear D gene. Germline CDR1 reads GTSNPN; CDR2 reads SVGIG (reference sequence). V dropped 4 bases and J dropped 3 bases, with 0 bases sitting between them. This CDR3 has 9 residues. The chain's CDR3 is CAWNTEAFF. Written as DNA, the CDR3 is TGTGCCTGGAACACTGAAGCTTTCTTT. The full variable domain, its missing parts supplied by reference TRBV30 and TRBJ1-1, is SQTIHQWPATLVQPVGSPLSLECTVEGTSNPNLYWYRQAAGRGLQLLFYSVGIGQISSEVPQNLSASRPQDRQFILSSKKLLLSDSGFYLCAWNTEAFFGQGTRLTVV.

The V gene is TRBV5-4, the J gene TRBJ2-7; D may match TRBD1 or TRBD2 (5 bases each). V was clipped by 4 bases and J by 2 bases, with 13 bases between them. There are 14 residues in the CDR3. CDR1 and CDR2 from the germline V gene are SGHNT and YYREEE (reference sequence). The CDR3 DNA is TGTGCCAGCAGCCCGGCCGGGGCTGCCTACGAGCAGTACGTC. Protein: CASSPAGAAYEQYV.

The genes are TRBV4-3 and TRBJ2-1; 15 nucleotides agree with TRBD2. Germline V gene sequence: CDR1 LGHNA, CDR2 YSLEER. The CDR3 consists of 16 residues. Unmatched junction bases numbered 6, after V lost 4 bases and J lost 8 bases. CDR3 protein: CASSPGLAGGPYEQFF. CDR3 DNA: TGCGCCAGCAGCCCTGGACTAGCGGGAGGGCCCTATGAGCAGTTCTTC.

The rearrangement links TRBV7-9 to TRBJ1-1; TRBD1 aligns across 7 bases. CDR1 and CDR2 from the germline V gene are SEHNR and FQNEAQ (reference sequence). The CDR3 length is 18 residues. V dropped 8 bases and J dropped 2; count of bases not matched to a gene: 20. The DNA for the CDR3 is TGTGCCAGCGCCCCCGCGAGTAGGGCAGGGGGGATAAACACTGAAGCTTTCTTT. Protein sequence: CASAPASRAGGINTEAFF.

The rearrangement uses TRBV4-2 and TRBJ2-7, with TRBD2 identical over 9 bases. The CDR3 runs to 15 residues. Germline CDR1 is LGHNA and CDR2 is YNFKEQ. Germline trimming cut 0 bases from V and 7 bases from J; bases unmatched to any gene: 7. CDR3 bases: TGTGCCAGCAGCCAAGATAGTCTAGCGGGGAGAGAGCAGTACGTC. This codes for CASSQDSLAGREQYV.

V is TRBV9 and J is TRBJ2-1; unclear D gene. The V and J ends lost 0 bases and 7 bases respectively, with 14 bases between them. The CDR3 is 15 residues long. Germline CDR1 and CDR2: SGDLS and YYNGEE. DNA for the CDR3: TGTGCCAGCAGCGTAGACGGCCTAGGGATGAATGAGCAGTTCTTC. It translates to CASSVDGLGMNEQFF. Supplemented by reference TRBV9 and TRBJ2-1, the full variable domain reads DSGVTQTPKHLITATGQRVTLRCSPRSGDLSVYWYQQSLDQGLQFLIQYYNGEERAKGNILERFSAQQFPDLHSELNLSSLELGDSALYFCASSVDGLGMNEQFFGPGTRLTVL.